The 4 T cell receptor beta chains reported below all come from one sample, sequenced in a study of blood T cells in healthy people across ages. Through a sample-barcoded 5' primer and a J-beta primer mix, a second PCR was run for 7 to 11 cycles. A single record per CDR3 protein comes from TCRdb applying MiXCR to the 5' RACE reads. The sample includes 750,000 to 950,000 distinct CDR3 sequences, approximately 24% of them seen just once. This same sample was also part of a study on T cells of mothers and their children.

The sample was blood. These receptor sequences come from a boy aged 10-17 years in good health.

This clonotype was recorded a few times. DNA for the CDR3: TGTGCCATCAGTGAGGAACAGAGGTTCTACAATGAGCAGTTCTTC. This codes for CAISEEQRFYNEQFF. The J gene is TRBJ2-1, the V gene TRBV10-3; unclear D gene. The CDR3 consists of 15 residues. Germline V gene lookup returns CDR1 ENHRY and CDR2 SYGVKD. Between the trimmed V and J ends, which lost 2 bases and 3 bases, there was a span of 11 bases.

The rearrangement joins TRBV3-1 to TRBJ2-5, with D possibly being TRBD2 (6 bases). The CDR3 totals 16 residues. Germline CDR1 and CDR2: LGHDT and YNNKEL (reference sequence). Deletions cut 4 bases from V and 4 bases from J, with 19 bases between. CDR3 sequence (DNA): TGTGCCAGCAGCCGCGAAGTCTTCCTAGCGAGAGAGACCCAGTACTTC. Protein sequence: CASSREVFLARETQYF.

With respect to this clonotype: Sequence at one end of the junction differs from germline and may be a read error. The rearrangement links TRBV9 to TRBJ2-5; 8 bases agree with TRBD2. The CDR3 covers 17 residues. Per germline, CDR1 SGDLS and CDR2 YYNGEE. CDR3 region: CASSPRAKRGPWDGKFF. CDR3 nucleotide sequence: TGTGCCAGCAGCCCCCGGGCCAAGCGGGGGCCATGGGATGGCAAGTTCTTC.

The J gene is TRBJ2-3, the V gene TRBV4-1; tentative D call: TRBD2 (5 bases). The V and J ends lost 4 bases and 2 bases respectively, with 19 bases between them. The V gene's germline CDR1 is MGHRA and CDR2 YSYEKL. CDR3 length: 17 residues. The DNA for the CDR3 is TGCGCCAGCAGCCTTAGCCTAGGACTTTCCGCCACAGATACGCAGTATTTT. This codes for CASSLSLGLSATDTQYF.